This T cell receptor beta chain was found in a study of cytomegalovirus exposure and HLA in healthy donors. The study's findings and limits: The dataset shows that most TCR sequences were rare, while some public TCRs occurred in many donors. Some 150 TCR beta chains were listed as cytomegalovirus-associated. Clusters of TCRs from the first cohort tended to co-occur in the 110 or so validation repertoires (as a later analysis found).

Regarding this clone: Its antigen is undetermined.

This table comes from immunoSEQ multiplex PCR, and its TCRdb copy is limited to in-frame clones, with some not included. The profile shows tens of thousands of clones, roughly 96% of them singletons. The ends lost 8 bases at V and 6 bases at J; junction bases unmatched: 9. The CDR3 extends over 14 amino acids. Germline CDR1 reads SEHNR; CDR2 reads FQNEAQ (reference sequence). The donors were members of the validation cohort, which comprised 120 subjects and was separate from the first cohort of 600 to 800 subjects. V is TRBV7-9 and J is TRBJ2-1, with 8 bases fitting TRBD2. Sequencing was done on a sample of PBMCs. This TCR came from a woman aged 18-35 years in good health and CMV-seronegative. The CDR3 bases are TGTGCCAGCGCTGAGGCGGGAGGATTCAATGAGCAGTTCTTC. Residues: CASAEAGGFNEQFF.